This is a list of T cell receptor beta chains from one sample in a study of shared clonotypes between healthy human individuals. The data were produced by immunoSEQ multiplex PCR, yet TCRdb's version contains in-frame clones alone and is incomplete. The sample holds approximately 980,000 clones, around three quarters seen once. Sequencing was carried out using memory CD4+ T cells sorted from blood. All receptors come from a man between 18 and 35 years old in good health. CDR3s include the opening cysteine and the closing phenylalanine or tryptophan. D genes are given only for firm matches. Clone sizes are given selectively: once, few, many, or a class where the clone is expanded.

j_call: TRBJ2-5; cdr3_length: 15; d_call: TRBD1; clone_size: -; v_call: TRBV18; cdr3_nt: TGTGCCAGCTCTTCCGGGACAGGGGCTGGAGAGACCCAGTACTTC; cdr3_aa: CASSSGTGAGETQYF
j_call: TRBJ2-7; cdr3_length: 14; d_call: TRBD2; clone_size: -; v_call: TRBV30; cdr3_nt: TGTGCCTGGAGTGTACTAGCGGGCTTTGGCGAGCAGTACTTC; cdr3_aa: CAWSVLAGFGEQYF
j_call: TRBJ2-1; cdr3_length: 15; d_call: TRBD1; clone_size: -; v_call: TRBV7-9; cdr3_nt: TGTGCCAGCAGCCTAGACAGGGCGGCCTACAATGAGCAGTTCTTC; cdr3_aa: CASSLDRAAYNEQFF
j_call: TRBJ2-1; cdr3_length: 17; d_call: -; clone_size: many; v_call: TRBV9; cdr3_nt: TGTGCCAGCAGCGCCCAGGGGGCTAGCGGGAAAGGGAATGAGCAGTTCTTC; cdr3_aa: CASSAQGASGKGNEQFF
j_call: TRBJ1-5; cdr3_length: 14; d_call: -; clone_size: -; v_call: TRBV19; cdr3_nt: TGTGCCAGTAGTATCCCGGGGGCCAATCAGCCCCAGCATTTT; cdr3_aa: CASSIPGANQPQHF
j_call: TRBJ1-3; cdr3_length: 15; d_call: -; clone_size: -; v_call: TRBV29-1; cdr3_nt: TGCAGCGTTGAAGATCTAAGCAGGACTGGAAACACCATATATTTT; cdr3_aa: CSVEDLSRTGNTIYF
j_call: TRBJ1-4; cdr3_length: 13; d_call: -; clone_size: few; v_call: TRBV29-1; cdr3_nt: TGCAGCGGTATCCTTCGGGGAAATGAAAAACTGTTTTTT; cdr3_aa: CSGILRGNEKLFF
j_call: TRBJ1-1; cdr3_length: 16; d_call: -; clone_size: -; v_call: TRBV5-4; cdr3_nt: TGTGCCAGCAGCTTGGCCGGGGGCCGTGGGGCCACTGAAGCTTTCTTT; cdr3_aa: CASSLAGGRGATEAFF
j_call: TRBJ2-3; cdr3_length: 15; d_call: TRBD2; clone_size: -; v_call: TRBV5-4; cdr3_nt: TGTGCCAGCAGCTTGGCTAGGACTAGCAAGGATACGCAGTATTTT; cdr3_aa: CASSLARTSKDTQYF
j_call: TRBJ1-2; cdr3_length: 12; d_call: -; clone_size: -; v_call: TRBV29-1; cdr3_nt: TGCAGCGTTGAACAGTCTCTATATGGCTACACCTTC; cdr3_aa: CSVEQSLYGYTF
j_call: TRBJ2-3; cdr3_length: 15; d_call: TRBD1; clone_size: -; v_call: TRBV18; cdr3_nt: TGTGCCAGCTCCCCAAAGGACAGGAGCACAGATACGCAGTATTTT; cdr3_aa: CASSPKDRSTDTQYF
j_call: TRBJ2-2; cdr3_length: 16; d_call: TRBD2; clone_size: -; v_call: TRBV27; cdr3_nt: TGTGCCAGCAGTTTACGAGCGGGAGTGGAAGCCGGGGAGCTGTTTTTT; cdr3_aa: CASSLRAGVEAGELFF
j_call: TRBJ1-2; cdr3_length: 17; d_call: -; clone_size: -; v_call: TRBV5-1; cdr3_nt: TGCGCCAGCAGCTTGGTCTCCGCGGGGGGCGGTGTAGATGGCTACACCTTC; cdr3_aa: CASSLVSAGGGVDGYTF
j_call: TRBJ2-7; cdr3_length: 13; d_call: TRBD1; clone_size: -; v_call: TRBV6-5; cdr3_nt: TGTGCCAGCAGCCTGGGACAGAGCTACGAGCAGTACTTC; cdr3_aa: CASSLGQSYEQYF
j_call: TRBJ1-1; cdr3_length: 15; d_call: -; clone_size: once; v_call: TRBV4-1; cdr3_nt: TGCGCCAGCAGCCAGCTTTGGGCTATGAACACTGAAGCTTTCTTT; cdr3_aa: CASSQLWAMNTEAFF
j_call: TRBJ2-7; cdr3_length: 14; d_call: TRBD1; clone_size: -; v_call: TRBV5-5; cdr3_nt: TGTGCCAGCAGCTTTAGGACAGGCTCCTACGAGCAGTACTTC; cdr3_aa: CASSFRTGSYEQYF
j_call: TRBJ2-5; cdr3_length: 14; d_call: -; clone_size: -; v_call: TRBV19; cdr3_nt: TGTGCCAGTAGGGCGGGGATGTACCAAGAGACCCAGTACTTC; cdr3_aa: CASRAGMYQETQYF
j_call: TRBJ1-2; cdr3_length: 15; d_call: -; clone_size: -; v_call: TRBV5-1; cdr3_nt: TGCGCCAGCAGCCCGACGACAGCGACCAACTATGGCTACACCTTC; cdr3_aa: CASSPTTATNYGYTF
j_call: TRBJ2-1; cdr3_length: 15; d_call: TRBD1; clone_size: -; v_call: TRBV5-1; cdr3_nt: TGCGCCAGCAGCTGGGGACAGGGCACCTACAATGAGCAGTTCTTC; cdr3_aa: CASSWGQGTYNEQFF
j_call: TRBJ2-2; cdr3_length: 16; d_call: -; clone_size: -; v_call: TRBV5-6; cdr3_nt: TGTGCCAGCAGCAGGCCGGGACTTTCGAACACCGGGGAGCTGTTTTTT; cdr3_aa: CASSRPGLSNTGELFF
j_call: TRBJ2-5; cdr3_length: 16; d_call: TRBD1; clone_size: -; v_call: TRBV7-8; cdr3_nt: TGTGCCAGCAGCTTCAGGGGGAGAGAACGATGGGAGACCCAGTACTTC; cdr3_aa: CASSFRGRERWETQYF
j_call: TRBJ2-7; cdr3_length: 14; d_call: TRBD2; clone_size: -; v_call: TRBV30; cdr3_nt: TGTGCCTGGAGTAGGGGCGGGAGTCCCTACGAGCAGTACTTC; cdr3_aa: CAWSRGGSPYEQYF
j_call: TRBJ2-6; cdr3_length: 17; d_call: TRBD1; clone_size: -; v_call: TRBV30; cdr3_nt: TGTGCCTTGTTTCCGGGACAGCTATCGTCGGGGGCCAACGTCCTGACTTTC; cdr3_aa: CALFPGQLSSGANVLTF
j_call: TRBJ2-1; cdr3_length: 14; d_call: -; clone_size: -; v_call: TRBV5-1; cdr3_nt: TGCGCCAGCAGCTTCTCGGGGGCCTACAATGAGCAGTTCTTC; cdr3_aa: CASSFSGAYNEQFF
j_call: TRBJ2-2; cdr3_length: 12; d_call: -; clone_size: -; v_call: TRBV9; cdr3_nt: TGTGCCAGCAGCGCCGCGGGGGCCCGGGTGTTTTTT; cdr3_aa: CASSAAGARVFF
j_call: TRBJ2-5; cdr3_length: 15; d_call: -; clone_size: -; v_call: TRBV30; cdr3_nt: TGTGCCTGGAGTGTACCGACAGGGAGGAAAGAGACCCAGTACTTC; cdr3_aa: CAWSVPTGRKETQYF
j_call: TRBJ1-2; cdr3_length: 13; d_call: -; clone_size: few; v_call: TRBV5-4; cdr3_nt: TGTGCCAGCAGTCTGCCGGCGGGGTATGGCTACACCTTC; cdr3_aa: CASSLPAGYGYTF
j_call: TRBJ2-3; cdr3_length: 13; d_call: -; clone_size: -; v_call: TRBV10-1; cdr3_nt: TGCGCCAGCAGTGAGTCAGGACGGGATACGCAGTATTTT; cdr3_aa: CASSESGRDTQYF
j_call: TRBJ2-7; cdr3_length: 13; d_call: -; clone_size: -; v_call: TRBV5-1; cdr3_nt: TGCGCCAGCAGCTTGTTACCGCCCTACGAGCAGTACTTC; cdr3_aa: CASSLLPPYEQYF
j_call: TRBJ1-1; cdr3_length: 15; d_call: -; clone_size: -; v_call: TRBV5-1; cdr3_nt: TGCGCCAGCAGCCCGGATCTAGCGGTGAACACTGAAGCTTTCTTT; cdr3_aa: CASSPDLAVNTEAFF
j_call: TRBJ1-2; cdr3_length: 15; d_call: -; clone_size: -; v_call: TRBV6-5; cdr3_nt: TGTGCCAGCAGTTACTCGACGGGGGGGTTCTATGGCTACACCTTC; cdr3_aa: CASSYSTGGFYGYTF
j_call: TRBJ2-7; cdr3_length: 15; d_call: -; clone_size: -; v_call: TRBV5-6; cdr3_nt: TGTGCCAGCAGCTCAACTAGCTCAAAGATTGAGGAGCAGTACTTC; cdr3_aa: CASSSTSSKIEEQYF
j_call: TRBJ1-2; cdr3_length: 16; d_call: -; clone_size: -; v_call: TRBV29-1; cdr3_nt: TGCAGCGTTGCGTCCGGGCCTTCACCCGCTAACTATGGCTACACCTTC; cdr3_aa: CSVASGPSPANYGYTF
j_call: TRBJ2-3; cdr3_length: 15; d_call: TRBD1; clone_size: -; v_call: TRBV6-5; cdr3_nt: TGTGCCAGCAGACGGGGACAGGGGGCGGGAGATACGCAGTATTTT; cdr3_aa: CASRRGQGAGDTQYF
j_call: TRBJ2-2; cdr3_length: 16; d_call: -; clone_size: -; v_call: TRBV28; cdr3_nt: TGTGCCAGCAGCTGGGGACGCTCGGCAAACACCGGGGAGCTGTTTTTT; cdr3_aa: CASSWGRSANTGELFF
j_call: TRBJ2-7; cdr3_length: 12; d_call: TRBD2; clone_size: -; v_call: TRBV18; cdr3_nt: TGTGCCAGCCCGGGACTACACTACGAGCAGTACTTC; cdr3_aa: CASPGLHYEQYF
j_call: TRBJ1-2; cdr3_length: 13; d_call: -; clone_size: -; v_call: TRBV4-3; cdr3_nt: TGCGCCAGCAGCCAAGGGGGATTCTATGGCTACACCTTC; cdr3_aa: CASSQGGFYGYTF
j_call: TRBJ1-1; cdr3_length: 16; d_call: -; clone_size: -; v_call: TRBV7-2; cdr3_nt: TGTGCCAGCAGCTCACGACAGGTTTGGGTGAACACTGAAGCTTTCTTT; cdr3_aa: CASSSRQVWVNTEAFF
j_call: TRBJ1-5; cdr3_length: 10; d_call: -; clone_size: -; v_call: TRBV28; cdr3_nt: TGTGCCAGCGCGGGGACCCGGGAGGATTTT; cdr3_aa: CASAGTREDF
j_call: TRBJ1-4; cdr3_length: 13; d_call: -; clone_size: -; v_call: TRBV14; cdr3_nt: TGTGCCAGCAGCCAAGGTGGGGTAGAAAAACTGTTTTTT; cdr3_aa: CASSQGGVEKLFF